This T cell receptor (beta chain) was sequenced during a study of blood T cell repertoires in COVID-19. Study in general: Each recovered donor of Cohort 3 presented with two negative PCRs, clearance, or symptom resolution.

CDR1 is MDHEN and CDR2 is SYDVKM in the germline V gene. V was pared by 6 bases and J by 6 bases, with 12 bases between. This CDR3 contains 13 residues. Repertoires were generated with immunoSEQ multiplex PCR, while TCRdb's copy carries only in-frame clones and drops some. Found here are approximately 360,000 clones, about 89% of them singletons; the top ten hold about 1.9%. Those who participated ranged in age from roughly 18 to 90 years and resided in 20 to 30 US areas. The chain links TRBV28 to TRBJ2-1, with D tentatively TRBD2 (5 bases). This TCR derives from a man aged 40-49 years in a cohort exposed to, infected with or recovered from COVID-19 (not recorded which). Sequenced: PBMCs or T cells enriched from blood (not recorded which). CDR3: CASRRGGGNEQFF. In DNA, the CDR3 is TGTGCCAGCAGACGGGGTGGTGGCAATGAGCAGTTCTTC.